This T cell receptor beta chain was profiled in a study of T cells in Graves' hyperthyroidism and ophthalmopathy. This clonotype was seen ten or more times. Its target is unknown. RNA transcripts yielded amplified TCR beta CDR3 regions. First-round RT-PCR with HTBI primers amplified the TCR CDR3 region. One entry per CDR3 protein results from TCRdb running MiXCR on the multiplex PCR reads. The sample contains 500,000 or so distinct CDR3 sequences, more than 15% of which appear only once. The germline CDR1 and CDR2 sequences are MNHNS and SASEGT. This CDR3 is built from 15 residues. Trimming shortened V by 3 bases and J by 1 base, and 12 bases separated the two germline ends. Findings of the study overall: Stable hyperthyroidism and ophthalmopathy were separated using 13 V-J signatures. Most thyroid-expanded clonotypes above 0.001 were also found in blood.

The sample taken for sequencing was blood. The receptor was isolated from a woman between 18 and 29 years old with Graves' ophthalmopathy. The chain is built from TRBV6-1 and TRBJ1-1, with no clear D. CDR3 region: CASSETYGGNTEAFF. CDR3 sequence (DNA): TGTGCCAGCAGTGAGACGTATGGAGGGAACACTGAAGCTTTCTTT.